This T cell receptor beta chain was sequenced for a study of CD8+ T cells in alopecia areata. The treatment was: oral pan-JAK inhibitor, 5-10 mg twice daily. RNA extraction and reverse transcription yielded cDNA as sequencing template. Sequenced by immunoSEQ multiplex PCR; TCRdb stores in-frame clones only, minus some. The sample lists fewer than 250,000 clones, less than 65% occurring once. Notes on this clone: Its antigen is not identified.

CDR1 and CDR2 from the germline V gene are ENHRY and SYGVKD. V lost 7 bases, J lost 7 bases, and 23 bases lay in between. The CDR3 is 16 amino acids. Study-level findings and limits: Possibly because of HLA-related factors, TCR sharing was less clear across patients than in mice. For baseline CD8+ expansion, any link to response stays uncertain with one nonresponder.

The chain has TRBV10-3 and TRBJ2-1; TRBD1 might be the D (5 bases). The receptor's source is a human donor with alopecia areata. The material was CD4+ T cells sorted from blood, obtained at week 4, from a patient treated with tofacitinib. The CDR3 DNA sequence: TGTGCCATCACCCCTGGACCCTACAGGCTTACAAATGAGCAGTTCTTC. Protein: CAITPGPYRLTNEQFF.